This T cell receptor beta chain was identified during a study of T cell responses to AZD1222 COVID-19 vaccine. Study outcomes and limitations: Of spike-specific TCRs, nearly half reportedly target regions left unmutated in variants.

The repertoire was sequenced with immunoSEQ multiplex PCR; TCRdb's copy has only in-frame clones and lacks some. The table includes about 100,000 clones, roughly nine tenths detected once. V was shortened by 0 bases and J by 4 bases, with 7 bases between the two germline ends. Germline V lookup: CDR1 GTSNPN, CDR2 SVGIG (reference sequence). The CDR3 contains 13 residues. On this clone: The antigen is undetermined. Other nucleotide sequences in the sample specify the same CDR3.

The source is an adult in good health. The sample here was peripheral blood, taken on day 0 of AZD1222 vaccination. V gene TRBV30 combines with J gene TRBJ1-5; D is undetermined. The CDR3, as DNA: TGTGCCTGGAGTGTTGACTCTAATCAGCCCCAGCATTTT. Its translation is CAWSVDSNQPQHF.